The sequence of this T cell receptor (beta chain) was determined in a study of cytomegalovirus exposure and HLA in healthy donors. Points from the study as a whole: The investigators catalogued some 150 TCR beta chains as cytomegalovirus-associated. Confirmation was obtained in vitro that a few CMV-associated chains are specific for CMV antigens.

Regarding this clone: Its antigen is undetermined. The sample carries other DNA sequences with the same CDR3.

Germline CDR1 reads MNHEY; CDR2 reads SVGAGI. The CDR3 extends over 15 amino acids. The ends were cut back, 0 bases at V and 3 bases at J, with 9 bases in the middle. The donors were members of the validation cohort, which comprised more than 90 subjects and was separate from the first cohort of roughly 700 subjects. Repertoires were generated with immunoSEQ multiplex PCR, while TCRdb's copy carries only in-frame clones and drops some. This sample carries approximately 160,000 clones, approximately 96% of them seen once, and the ten largest clones take under 0.9%. The rearrangement links TRBV6-5 to TRBJ1-3, with D possibly matching TRBD1 (6 bases). This clonotype was sampled from a woman under 30 in good health and CMV-seronegative. The specimen was PBMCs. The CDR3 spells CASSYSGGGGNTIYF. CDR3 coding DNA: TGTGCCAGCAGTTACTCGGGAGGGGGTGGAAACACCATATATTTT.